This entry is about one T cell receptor beta chain. Its specificity is not known. These data are taken from a study of T cell repertoires in cytomegalovirus infection. The V and J ends lost 5 bases and 3 bases respectively, with 11 bases between them. CDR3 length equals 13 residues. Looked up from germline, CDR1 is MNHEY and CDR2 is SVGEGT. Study findings and constraints: The study identified carriers of CMV plus the relevant HLA from cumulative public TCR beta family frequency.

TCRdb processed the reads anew with MiXCR; each CDR3 protein has one entry. The sample contains about 920,000 distinct CDR3 sequences, under 40% of which appear only once. The chain couples TRBV6-2 or TRBV6-3 to TRBJ2-7; D might be TRBD2 (5 bases). This specimen was cultured CD8+ T cells from PBMCs, taken from culture after CMV antigen stimulation. This TCR was recovered from a human donor in good health (CMV status not recorded). Some clones in this sample may be carry-over from other donors' samples. CDR3 sequence: CASSNSRDYEQYV. The CDR3 DNA reads as TGTGCCAGCAGTAATTCCCGGGACTACGAGCAGTACGTC.